Sequencing of this T cell receptor beta chain was carried out in a study of blood T cell repertoires in COVID-19 (dated by TCRdb to 2020 to 2021). In terms of the full investigation: Collaborator samples came from the United States, Italy and Spain and covered acute and convalescent phases of COVID-19. The prospective study material was composed of cDNA or gDNA derived from T cells, B-cell-depleted T cells, or PBMCs. Deeply sampled blood TCRbeta repertoires from subjects exposed to, actively infected with, or recovered from COVID-19 were included in the dataset. The repertoires were made available in a free public database intended to serve as a resource for research on the immune response to SARS-CoV-2. The samples were drawn from the first 160 participants of the ongoing ImmuneRACE study and from over a thousand subjects provided by 6 global collaborators. The sample metadata nearly always contained a de-identified subject ID, COVID-19 status, age in years and sex. Where HLA class I and class II types were available, the types were taken from metadata supplied by the sample provider, not from assay-based typing. General conclusions and limits of the study: The amount of clinical and demographic metadata varied by source and participant and was provided uncurated.

Whole blood was collected in K2EDTA tubes by collaborating institutions according to the institutions' own protocols. For TCRbeta analysis, collaborator samples were shipped as frozen whole blood, as isolated PBMCs, or as DNA extracted from either sample type. With respect to this clone: Which antigen it targets is not known. Base quality data are lacking; no much larger clone is found one base away.

TCRbeta CDR3 regions were amplified from genomic DNA by means of the immunoSEQ Assay, a bias-controlled multiplex PCR. The source study handled its data this way. The number of nucleated cells in each sample was estimated from the amplification of reference gene primers within the assay. To quantify the absolute abundance of each unique TCRbeta CDR3 rearrangement, sequence reads were collapsed and filtered. For each sample, productive Simpson clonality was calculated as the square root of Simpson's diversity index over productive rearrangements. TCRdb stores this immuneACCESS table with in-frame sequences only. Part of the clones is absent; in the studies checked, under half of the shortfall reflects unresolved V genes, and no reason is known for the rest. From that table come the V and J calls and clone size; the DNA was used to work out D and trimming. Recorded for this sample are 100,000 or so clones; more than 85% of them occurred a single time. The ten largest account for around 0.94% of the sample.

Measured from the cysteine to the phenylalanine, the CDR3 is 19 residues long. CDR3 DNA is the only sequence kept; it has 57 bases, read in frame from the first base. The sequencing input was peripheral blood. The receptor was isolated from a man between 60 and 70 years old with acute or convalescent COVID-19. The chain links TRBV21-1 with TRBJ2-2; the table's TRBD2 call for D was not verified on the DNA. TRBV21-1 is shown as a pseudogene. The CDR3 region: CASSSPPPGLAGSTGELFF. The nucleotides read TGTGCCAGCAGCTCTCCGCCCCCGGGACTAGCGGGCTCAACCGGGGAGCTGTTTTTT.